One sample yielded the 17 T cell receptor beta chains listed below, sequenced in a study of Tregs in tolerant kidney transplant recipients. Profiled with immunoSEQ multiplex PCR; TCRdb holds only in-frame clones, not every one. The data contain tens of thousands of clones, roughly nine tenths of them seen just once; the ten biggest clones take up 0.39%. The material sequenced was CD4+ T cells from blood, taken before the transplant. The receptor source for this set is a human donor who received a combined kidney and bone marrow transplant.

The chain has TRBV11-2 and TRBJ2-1; TRBD1 agrees at 7 bases. Germline V gene sequence: CDR1 SGHAT, CDR2 FQNNGV. The CDR3 consists of 13 residues. V shed 6 bases and J 7 bases; nucleotides not matched to a gene: 6. The CDR3 is CASSRDRANEQFF. CDR3 DNA: TGTGCCAGCAGTCGTGACAGGGCTAATGAGCAGTTCTTC.

CDR3 DNA sequence: TGTGCCACCAGCAGTGACAGGCTAAGAAACACCATATATTTT. Its translation: CATSSDRLRNTIYF. The chain has TRBV15 and TRBJ1-3, with a weak D call TRBD1 (6 bases). Germline CDR1 reads LNHNV; CDR2 reads YYDKDF (reference sequence). The CDR3 length is 14 residues. V shed 3 bases and J shed 5 bases, with 11 bases lying between them. The whole variable domain, remainder taken from reference TRBV15 and TRBJ1-3, is DAMVIQNPRYQVTQFGKPVTLSCSQTLNHNVMYWYQQKSSQAPKLLFHYYDKDFNNEADTPDNFQSRRPNTSFCFLDIRSPGLGDTAMYLCATSSDRLRNTIYFGEGSWLTVV.

The gene calls are TRBV19 and TRBJ2-7; a weak D match, TRBD1 (6 bases). Trimming removed 3 bases at V and 3 bases at J, with 21 bases between. The CDR3 is made up of 17 amino acids. Germline-derived CDR1 and CDR2 are LNHDA and SQIVND (reference sequence). CDR3 nucleotides: TGTGCCAGTAGTATTTACCCAGGGGTAATGACGGACTACGAGCAGTACTTC. Protein sequence: CASSIYPGVMTDYEQYF.

V gene TRBV7-8 combines with J gene TRBJ2-7; possibly TRBD2 for D (5 bases). The CDR3 totals 14 residues. Trimming removed 0 bases at V and 2 bases at J, with 8 bases between. The germline gives CDR1 SGHVS, CDR2 FQNEAQ. CDR3 bases: TGTGCCAGCAGCTTAGCGGGAGACCCCTACGAGCAGTACTTC. This translates into CASSLAGDPYEQYF. The entire variable domain, with the rest obtained from reference TRBV7-8 and TRBJ2-7, is as follows: GAGVSQSPRYKVAKRGQDVALRCDPISGHVSLFWYQQALGQGPEFLTYFQNEAQLDKSGLPSDRFFAERPEGSVSTLKIQRTQQEDSAVYLCASSLAGDPYEQYFGPGTRLTVT.

This clone was observed a single time. Germline and junction disagree at one end, which may indicate a read error. The gene calls are TRBV28 and TRBJ2-7; D is unclear. The CDR3 spans 14 residues. CDR1 MDHEN and CDR2 SYDVKM come from the germline V gene. The CDR3 spells CASSLLEISDEQYF. CDR3 sequence (DNA): TGTGCCAGCAGTTTATTAGAGATCTCCGACGAGCAGTACTTC.

J is TRBJ2-5 and V is TRBV9, with TRBD2 identical over 11 bases. The CDR3 runs to 17 residues. Germline V lookup: CDR1 SGDLS, CDR2 YYNGEE. V lost 3 bases, J lost 2 bases, and 9 bases stayed unmatched. This CDR3 reads CASSEGVAGGPQETQYF. The CDR3 DNA reads as TGTGCCAGCAGCGAGGGGGTAGCGGGAGGGCCTCAAGAGACCCAGTACTTC.

V is TRBV7-2 and J is TRBJ1-4; 7 nucleotides align to TRBD1. The CDR3 length is 14 residues. The trim removed 8 bases at V and 4 bases at J, leaving 7 bases unmatched. The germline CDR1 and CDR2 sequences are SGHTA and FQGNSA. The DNA of the CDR3 is TGTGCCAGCGCCTTTTCAGGGGGTAATGAAAAACTGTTTTTT. Translation: CASAFSGGNEKLFF.

V gene TRBV6-6 combines with J gene TRBJ2-5, with 7 bases matching TRBD1. J gave up 1 base and V 6 bases, and 2 bases lay outside the gene matches. CDR3 length equals 13 residues. The germline V gene has CDR1 MNHNY and CDR2 SVGAGI (reference sequence). The CDR3 here is CASRRDSQETQYF. The CDR3 coding sequence is TGTGCCAGCAGAAGGGACAGCCAAGAGACCCAGTACTTC.

The rearrangement links TRBV29-1 to TRBJ2-1; D gene uncertain. The CDR3 contains 13 residues. Deletions cut 3 bases from V and 6 bases from J, with 12 bases between. Germline CDR1 SQVTM, CDR2 ANQGSEA. The CDR3 DNA reads as TGCAGCGTTGATCAAGGTCCGGGCAATGAGCAGTTCTTC. It specifies CSVDQGPGNEQFF.

The chain uses TRBV18 and TRBJ1-3; 7 nucleotides line up with TRBD1. The CDR3 is 14 residues long. The V gene's germline CDR1 is KGHSH and CDR2 LQKENI. The V gene end was trimmed by 3 bases and the J gene end by 6 bases; junction bases not matched to a gene: 5. CDR3 protein: CASSPGQVTNTIYF. In DNA, the CDR3 is TGTGCCAGCTCACCCGGACAGGTTACAAACACCATATATTTT.

The chain employs TRBV10-1 and TRBJ1-1; 7 nucleotides align to TRBD1. This CDR3 has 13 amino acids. The V segment lost 4 bases and the J segment 1 base; nucleotides outside the gene matches: 0. The germline V gene encodes CDR1 WNHNN and CDR2 SYGVQD (reference sequence). The CDR3 bases are TGCGCCAGCAGTGGACAGGGGAACACTGAAGCTTTCTTT. Translation: CASSGQGNTEAFF.

The V gene is TRBV5-1, the J gene TRBJ2-7; D is perhaps TRBD1 (5 bases). Germline lookup yields CDR1 SGHRS and CDR2 YFSETQ. The CDR3 runs to 13 residues. Trimming shortened V by 2 bases and J by 3 bases, and 9 bases separated the two germline ends. CDR3 DNA sequence: TGCGCCAGCAGCTTTTCTCAGGGCTACGAGCAGTACTTC. This translates into CASSFSQGYEQYF. Full variable domain (outside the CDR3, taken from reference TRBV5-1 and TRBJ2-7): KAGVTQTPRYLIKTRGQQVTLSCSPISGHRSVSWYQQTPGQGLQFLFEYFSETQRNKGNFPGRFSGRQFSNSRSEMNVSTLELGDSALYLCASSFSQGYEQYFGPGTRLTVT.

The V call is TRBV5-1, the J call TRBJ1-3, with D possibly matching TRBD1 (6 bases). Trimming stripped 4 bases from V and 2 bases from J, with 13 bases between. The CDR3 extends over 15 amino acids. Germline CDR1 reads SGHRS; CDR2 reads YFSETQ. In nucleotides, the CDR3 is TGCGCCAGCAGCCCGACAGGAGATCCTGGAAACACCATATATTTT. Its translation: CASSPTGDPGNTIYF.

The rearrangement uses TRBV19 and TRBJ2-4; TRBD1 matches at 7 bases. The trim removed 6 bases at V and 1 base at J, leaving 6 bases unmatched. CDR3 size: 15 residues. Germline assignment: CDR1 LNHDA and CDR2 SQIVND (reference sequence). CDR3 residues: CASSQGVMAKNIQYF. The CDR3 nucleotides are TGTGCCAGTAGCCAGGGGGTTATGGCCAAAAACATTCAGTACTTC.

This chain links TRBV11-2 with TRBJ2-7; D perhaps matches TRBD2 (6 bases). This CDR3 has 14 amino acids. Trimming cost V 5 bases and J 0 bases, with 11 bases left between them. Germline V gene sequence: CDR1 SGHAT, CDR2 FQNNGV. The CDR3 spells CASSRSSASYEQYF. In nucleotides, the CDR3 is TGTGCCAGCAGCCGATCTAGCGCCTCCTACGAGCAGTACTTC.

The chain is built from TRBV18 and TRBJ2-5, with 7 bases fitting TRBD2. V dropped 6 bases and J dropped 0; count of bases not matched to a gene: 10. This CDR3 region has 16 residues. The germline CDR1 and CDR2 sequences are KGHSH and LQKENI. The CDR3 DNA is TGTGCCAGCTCCCGGCTAGCGGTAGCGTACCAAGAGACCCAGTACTTC. This sequence encodes CASSRLAVAYQETQYF.

The V gene is TRBV28, the J gene TRBJ2-7, with 9 positions matching TRBD1. This CDR3 contains 13 residues. Germline V lookup: CDR1 MDHEN, CDR2 SYDVKM. J gave up 4 bases and V 7 bases, and 5 bases lay outside the gene matches. The CDR3 sequence: CASTTGGAYEQYF. CDR3 sequence (DNA): TGTGCCAGCACAACAGGGGGCGCGTACGAGCAGTACTTC.